These T cell receptor beta chains were read from a single sample in a study of beta chain features in type 1 diabetes. Sequencing used immunoSEQ multiplex PCR; TCRdb keeps in-frame clones, though not all of them. The repertoire holds 970,000 or so clones, roughly 17% seen once, with around 0.02% in the top ten. The source material was naive CD4+ T cells from blood. The receptor set was obtained from a woman aged 18 to 35 in good health. Each CDR3 is given without its conserved first and last residue.

TRBV7-2	TRBJ2-5	ASSLDRAYQETQY
TRBV6-6	TRBJ2-5	ASSYGARNRQETQY
TRBV6-5	TRBJ2-1	ASSYSGLAAYNEQF
TRBV11-1	TRBJ2-1	ASSYPPSSYNEQF
TRBV7-2	TRBJ2-5	ASSPGLAGETQY
TRBV5-1	TRBJ2-5	ASNGAGEQY
TRBV10-3	TRBJ1-2	AISESGKGGYGYT
TRBV28	TRBJ2-3	ASSPRGGYTDTQY
TRBV27	TRBJ2-5	ASSRYTGALKETQY
TRBV20-1	TRBJ2-7	SAVEAREQY
TRBV5-1	TRBJ2-5	ASSLGTSGGIETQY